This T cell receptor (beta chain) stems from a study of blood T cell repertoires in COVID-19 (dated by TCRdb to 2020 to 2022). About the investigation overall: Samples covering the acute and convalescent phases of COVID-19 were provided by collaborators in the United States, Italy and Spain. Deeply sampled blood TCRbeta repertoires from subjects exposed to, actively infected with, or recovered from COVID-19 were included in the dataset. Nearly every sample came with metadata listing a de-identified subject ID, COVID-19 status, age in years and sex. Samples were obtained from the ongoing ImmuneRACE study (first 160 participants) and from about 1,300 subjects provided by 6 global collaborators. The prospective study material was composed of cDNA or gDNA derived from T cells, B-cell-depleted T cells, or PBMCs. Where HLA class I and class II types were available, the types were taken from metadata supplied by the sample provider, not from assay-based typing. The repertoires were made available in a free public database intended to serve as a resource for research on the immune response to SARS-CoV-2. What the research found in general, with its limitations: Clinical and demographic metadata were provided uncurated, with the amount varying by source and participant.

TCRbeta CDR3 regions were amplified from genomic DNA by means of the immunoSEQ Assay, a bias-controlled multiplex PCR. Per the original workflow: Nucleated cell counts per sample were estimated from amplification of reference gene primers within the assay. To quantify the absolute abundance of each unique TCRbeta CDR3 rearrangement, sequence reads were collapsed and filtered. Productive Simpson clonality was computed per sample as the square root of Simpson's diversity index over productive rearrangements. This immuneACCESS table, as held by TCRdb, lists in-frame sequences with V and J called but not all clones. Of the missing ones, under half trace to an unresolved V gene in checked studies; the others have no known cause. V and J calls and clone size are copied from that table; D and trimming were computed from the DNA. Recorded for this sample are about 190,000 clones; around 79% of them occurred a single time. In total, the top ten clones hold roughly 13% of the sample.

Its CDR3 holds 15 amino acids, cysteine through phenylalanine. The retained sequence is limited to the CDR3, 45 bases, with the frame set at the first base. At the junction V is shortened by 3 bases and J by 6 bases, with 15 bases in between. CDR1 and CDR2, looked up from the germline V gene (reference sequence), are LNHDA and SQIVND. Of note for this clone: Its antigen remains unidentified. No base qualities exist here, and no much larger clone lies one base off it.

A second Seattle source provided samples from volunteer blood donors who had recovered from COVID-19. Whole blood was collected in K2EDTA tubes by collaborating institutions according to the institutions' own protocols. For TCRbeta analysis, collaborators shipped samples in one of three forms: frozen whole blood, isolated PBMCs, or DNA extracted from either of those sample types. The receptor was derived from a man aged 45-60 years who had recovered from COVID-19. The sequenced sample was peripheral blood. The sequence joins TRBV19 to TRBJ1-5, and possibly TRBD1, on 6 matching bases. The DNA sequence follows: TGTGCCAGTAGTATGAAAGGGGGTTTTGTTCAGCCCCAGCATTTT. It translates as CASSMKGGFVQPQHF.